One and the same sample provided the 9 T cell receptor beta chains below, sequenced in a study of blood T cell repertoires in COVID-19 (dated by TCRdb to the early 2020s). The library was made by the immunoSEQ multiplex PCR assay. The table was pulled from immuneACCESS by TCRdb, which kept in-frame rearrangements only. Such tables lose some clones; where checked, under half of the loss comes from unresolved V genes, and the rest has no known cause. The sample data list about 330,000 clones, and 75% to 90% of these were observed just once. The top ten constitute more than 5% of the sample. Sequencing was performed on PBMCs or T cells enriched from blood (not recorded which). Receptors originate from a man aged 25 to 40 who had recovered from COVID-19.

V usage is TRBV2 and J usage is TRBJ2-7; possibly TRBD1 for D (6 bases). V was cut by 6 bases and J by 3 bases, with 18 bases left in between. Germline V lookup: CDR1 SNHLY, CDR2 FYNNEI. This CDR3 comprises 15 residues. CDR3 DNA sequence: TGTGCCAGCAGGCAGGGGTTAGACAGCGTCTACGAGCAGTACTTC. Its protein is CASRQGLDSVYEQYF.

This chain uses TRBV30 with TRBJ2-7, with a tentative D call TRBD1 (5 bases). V shed 3 bases and J shed 3 bases, with 15 bases lying between them. CDR3 length: 14 amino acids. The germline V gene encodes CDR1 GTSNPN and CDR2 SVGIG (reference sequence). The CDR3 coding sequence is TGTGCCTGGAGGCCCTCCCTGGACAACTACGAGCAGTACTTC. The encoded protein is CAWRPSLDNYEQYF. Full variable domain (rest looked up from reference TRBV30 and TRBJ2-7): SQTIHQWPATLVQPVGSPLSLECTVEGTSNPNLYWYRQAAGRGLQLLFYSVGIGQISSEVPQNLSASRPQDRQFILSSKKLLLSDSGFYLCAWRPSLDNYEQYFGPGTRLTVT.

The chain is built from TRBV27 and TRBJ1-4; D not resolved. Trimming took 2 bases from V and 3 from J, leaving 13 bases between them. CDR1 and CDR2 (germline): MNHEY, SMNVEV (reference sequence). CDR3 size: 16 residues. The CDR3: CASSLTLRVSNEKLFF. The DNA for the CDR3 is TGTGCCAGCAGTTTAACACTACGGGTCTCTAATGAAAAACTGTTTTTT.

The V call is TRBV6-5, the J call TRBJ1-1, with D possibly TRBD1 on 5 matching bases. V lost 2 bases, J lost 3 bases, and 16 bases lay in between. There are 16 residues in the CDR3. Germline loops: CDR1 MNHEY, CDR2 SVGAGI. In DNA form, the CDR3 reads TGTGCCAGCAGTTACAGCCTCCAGGGTTACGACACTGAAGCTTTCTTT. Translation gives CASSYSLQGYDTEAFF.

The chain carries TRBV5-1 and TRBJ2-6, with TRBD1 matching over 11 bases. The CDR3 runs to 17 residues. V was clipped by 5 bases and J by 4 bases; unmatched bases: 8. Germline CDR1 reads SGHRS; CDR2 reads YFSETQ. The CDR3 is CASRFGQGAKGANVLTF. The CDR3 DNA is TGCGCCAGCAGGTTTGGACAGGGGGCGAAAGGGGCCAACGTCCTGACTTTC. Filled out from reference TRBV5-1 and TRBJ2-6, the complete variable domain reads KAGVTQTPRYLIKTRGQQVTLSCSPISGHRSVSWYQQTPGQGLQFLFEYFSETQRNKGNFPGRFSGRQFSNSRSEMNVSTLELGDSALYLCASRFGQGAKGANVLTFGAGSRLTVL.

The chain carries TRBV5-7 and TRBJ2-7; TRBD2 is a possible D gene (6 bases). TRBV5-7 is an ORF; its function is uncertain. The CDR3 is 14 amino acids. Trimming removed 0 bases at V and 4 bases at J, with 11 bases between. Written as DNA, the CDR3 is TGTGCCAGCAGCTTGGCGGGAGTCCTTTACGAGCAGTACTTC. Its translation: CASSLAGVLYEQYF.

The gene calls are TRBV7-8 and TRBJ2-7; 7 bases are a match to TRBD1. The CDR3 loop spans 13 amino acids. J lost 1 base, V lost 8 bases, and 5 bases had no gene match. Germline lookup yields CDR1 SGHVS and CDR2 FQNEAQ. The CDR3 loop is CASRRDSSYEQYF. The CDR3 DNA is TGTGCCAGCCGACGGGACAGTTCCTACGAGCAGTACTTC.

J is TRBJ2-7 and V is TRBV9; TRBD2 might be the D (5 bases). V dropped 4 bases and J dropped 2 bases, with 19 bases sitting between them. Germline V CDR1 and CDR2: SGDLS, YYNGEE. The CDR3 is 16 residues long. The CDR3 spells CASSPPAGDATYEQYF. CDR3 DNA sequence: TGTGCCAGCAGCCCCCCGGCGGGCGACGCAACCTACGAGCAGTACTTC. Drawing the rest from reference TRBV9 and TRBJ2-7, the complete variable domain is DSGVTQTPKHLITATGQRVTLRCSPRSGDLSVYWYQQSLDQGLQFLIQYYNGEERAKGNILERFSAQQFPDLHSELNLSSLELGDSALYFCASSPPAGDATYEQYFGPGTRLTVT.

The V and J genes are TRBV7-3 and TRBJ1-2; D is ambiguous. The CDR3 length is 14 residues. Trimming left V 2 bases short and J 4 bases short, with 11 bases between. Looked up from germline, CDR1 is SGHTA and CDR2 is FQGTGA. CDR3 DNA: TGTGCCAGCAGCTTAGGCCACGCCGTCTATGGCTACACCTTC. This gives the protein CASSLGHAVYGYTF.